This T cell receptor (beta chain) derives from a study of T cell repertoires in cytomegalovirus infection. Study overall: Recently identified HLA-C-restricted CMV epitopes were used, and well-studied HLA-B-restricted CMV epitopes were used as well. The public TCR beta signatures pointed to both CMV infection and matching HLA type.

Germline V gene sequence: CDR1 MDHEN, CDR2 SYDVKM. Losses at the gene ends were 5 bases for V and 0 bases for J; bases not matched to a gene: 14. The length of the CDR3 is 19 residues. TCRdb called the reads again in MiXCR, with one record for every CDR3 protein. The sample shows hundreds of thousands of distinct CDR3 sequences, approximately 32% of them seen only once. Of note for this clonotype: As yet, its antigen is unknown.

General observations from the study: Summed frequency of shared TCR beta families picked out CMV carriers who also had the relevant HLA. HLA-C-restricted CMV clonotypes gave the most frequent clonotype in two of eight donors.

The sequencing used cultured PBMCs, collected from culture after CMV antigen stimulation. The chain carries TRBV28 and TRBJ1-3, with TRBD1 matching 9 bases. This receptor was identified in a human donor in good health (CMV status not recorded). Some clones in this sample may be carry-over from other donors' samples. CDR3 sequence: CASSPITGGLIYSGNTIYF. The CDR3 DNA reads TGTGCCAGCAGTCCAATTACAGGGGGCCTGATATACTCTGGAAACACCATATATTTT. Together with reference TRBV28 and TRBJ1-3, the CDR3 gives the full variable domain: DVKVTQSSRYLVKRTGEKVFLECVQDMDHENMFWYRQDPGLGLRLIYFSYDVKMKEKGDIPEGYSVSREKKERFSLILESASTNQTSMYLCASSPITGGLIYSGNTIYFGEGSWLTVV.